The 5 T cell receptor beta chains listed next were all sequenced from one sample in a study of CD8+ T cells in alopecia areata. Treatment indicated: oral pan-JAK inhibitor, 5-10 mg twice daily. Reverse transcription of extracted RNA yielded cDNA, which provided the sequencing template. Using immunoSEQ multiplex PCR, the repertoire was profiled, and TCRdb retains in-frame clones only, with some absent. This table holds a few hundred thousand clones, roughly 66% found once. Sequenced material: CD4+ T cells sorted from blood, taken at week 44, from a patient treated with tofacitinib. The source is a human donor with alopecia areata.

This clone was counted between two and nine times. V gene TRBV7-3 combines with J gene TRBJ1-2; D unclear. CDR1 and CDR2 from the germline V gene are SGHTA and FQGTGA. V was cut by 5 bases and J by 8 bases, with 18 bases left in between. The CDR3 covers 14 residues. The CDR3 spells CASSPTSVGGGYTF. The CDR3 nucleotides read TGTGCCAGCAGCCCGACTAGCGTAGGCGGCGGCTACACCTTC.

This clone was seen a few times. V usage is TRBV29-1 and J usage is TRBJ2-3, with TRBD2 identical over 14 bases. Unmatched junction bases numbered 6, after V lost 0 bases and J lost 4 bases. CDR1 is SQVTM and CDR2 is ANQGSEA in the germline V gene. The CDR3 extends over 17 amino acids. CDR3 protein: CSVEDLTSGGAADTQYF. DNA of the CDR3: TGCAGCGTTGAAGATCTGACTAGCGGGGGGGCCGCAGATACGCAGTATTTT.

This chain uses TRBV5-1 with TRBJ1-4; the D is unclear. Germline lookup yields CDR1 SGHRS and CDR2 YFSETQ. There are 14 residues in the CDR3. The V gene lost 2 bases and the J gene lost 0 bases, with 5 bases spanning the gap. In DNA form, the CDR3 reads TGCGCCAGCAGCTTCTCTGCAACTAATGAAAAACTGTTTTTT. This translates into CASSFSATNEKLFF. Using reference TRBV5-1 and TRBJ1-4 for the parts outside the CDR3, the full variable domain is KAGVTQTPRYLIKTRGQQVTLSCSPISGHRSVSWYQQTPGQGLQFLFEYFSETQRNKGNFPGRFSGRQFSNSRSEMNVSTLELGDSALYLCASSFSATNEKLFFGSGTQLSVL.

The chain uses TRBV15 and TRBJ2-2, with D unclear. V was shortened by 1 base and J by 0 bases, with 9 bases between the two germline ends. The CDR3 runs to 16 residues. The germline V gene has CDR1 LNHNV and CDR2 YYDKDF (reference sequence). CDR3 region: CATSRAGIPNTGELFF. CDR3 nucleotide sequence: TGTGCCACCAGCAGAGCAGGTATACCGAACACCGGGGAGCTGTTTTTT.

The rearrangement uses TRBV4-1 and TRBJ1-2; D is unresolved. Germline V gene sequence: CDR1 MGHRA, CDR2 YSYEKL. The CDR3 is 14 amino acids. Trimming shortened V by 7 bases and J by 0 bases, and 12 bases separated the two germline ends. CDR3 loop: CASTAGPTNYGYTF. CDR3 sequence (DNA): TGCGCCAGCACCGCAGGACCCACTAACTATGGCTACACCTTC.